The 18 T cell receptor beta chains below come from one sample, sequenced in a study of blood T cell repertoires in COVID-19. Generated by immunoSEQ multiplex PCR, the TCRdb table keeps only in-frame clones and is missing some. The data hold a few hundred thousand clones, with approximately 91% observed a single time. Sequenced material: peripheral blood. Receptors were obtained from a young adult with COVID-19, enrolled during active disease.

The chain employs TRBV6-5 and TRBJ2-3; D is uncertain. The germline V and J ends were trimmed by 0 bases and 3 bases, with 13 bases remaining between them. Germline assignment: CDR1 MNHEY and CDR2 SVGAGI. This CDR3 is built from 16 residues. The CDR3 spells CASSYSLATLTDTQYF. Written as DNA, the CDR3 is TGTGCCAGCAGTTACTCGTTAGCTACCCTGACAGATACGCAGTATTTT.

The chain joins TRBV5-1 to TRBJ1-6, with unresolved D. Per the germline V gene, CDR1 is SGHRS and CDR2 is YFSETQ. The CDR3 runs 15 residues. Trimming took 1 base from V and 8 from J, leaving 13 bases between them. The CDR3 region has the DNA TGCGCCAGCAGCTTGAACCAGGCCAGAGATTCACCCCTCCACTTT. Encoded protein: CASSLNQARDSPLHF.

The CDR3 DNA reads TGTGCCAGTAGTATGGCAGGGTTGACAGATACGCAGTATTTT. Translated, it gives CASSMAGLTDTQYF. The rearrangement joins TRBV19 to TRBJ2-3; maybe TRBD1 (5 bases). This CDR3 has 14 residues. The germline V and J ends were trimmed by 3 bases and 3 bases, with 10 bases remaining between them. Germline V gives CDR1 LNHDA, CDR2 SQIVND (reference sequence).

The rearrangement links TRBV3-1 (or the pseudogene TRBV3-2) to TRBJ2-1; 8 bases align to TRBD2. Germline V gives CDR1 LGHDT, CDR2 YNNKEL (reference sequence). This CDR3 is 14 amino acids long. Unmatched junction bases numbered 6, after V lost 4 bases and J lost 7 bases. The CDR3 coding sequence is TGTGCCAGCAGCCGCGGCGGGGGGCAAAATGAGCAGTTCTTC. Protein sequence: CASSRGGGQNEQFF.

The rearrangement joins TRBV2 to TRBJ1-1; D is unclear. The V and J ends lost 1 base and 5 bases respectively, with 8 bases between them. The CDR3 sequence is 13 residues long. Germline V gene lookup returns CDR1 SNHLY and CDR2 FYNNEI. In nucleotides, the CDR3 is TGTGCCAGCAGTGAAGAGCGGTTGACTGAAGCTTTCTTT. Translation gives CASSEERLTEAFF.

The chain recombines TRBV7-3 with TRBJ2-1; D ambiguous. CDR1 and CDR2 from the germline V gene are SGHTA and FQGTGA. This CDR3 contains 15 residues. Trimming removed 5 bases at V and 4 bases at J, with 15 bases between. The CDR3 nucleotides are TGTGCCAGCAGCCCCATAAGTAGTTCATACAATGAGCAGTTCTTC. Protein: CASSPISSSYNEQFF.

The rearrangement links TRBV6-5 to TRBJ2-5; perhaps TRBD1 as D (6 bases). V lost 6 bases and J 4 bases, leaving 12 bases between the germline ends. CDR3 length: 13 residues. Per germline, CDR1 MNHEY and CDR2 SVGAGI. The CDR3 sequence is CASSNQGSETQYF. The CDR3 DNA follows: TGTGCCAGCAGCAACCAGGGGTCAGAGACCCAGTACTTC.

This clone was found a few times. CDR3 coding DNA: TGTGCCAGCTCGGGGGGGCGCGGGCAGCCCCAGCATTTT. Its protein is CASSGGRGQPQHF. V gene TRBV12-3 or TRBV12-4 combines with J gene TRBJ1-5; perhaps TRBD1 as D (6 bases). This CDR3 is built from 13 residues. V lost 8 bases to trimming and J lost 7 bases, with 15 bases between them.

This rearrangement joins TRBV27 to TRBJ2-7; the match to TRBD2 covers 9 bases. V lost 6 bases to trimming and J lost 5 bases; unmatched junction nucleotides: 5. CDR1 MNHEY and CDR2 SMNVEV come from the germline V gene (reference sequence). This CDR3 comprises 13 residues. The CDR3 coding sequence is TGTGCCAGCAGGCTAGCGGGAAGGGACGAGCAGTACTTC. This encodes CASRLAGRDEQYF.

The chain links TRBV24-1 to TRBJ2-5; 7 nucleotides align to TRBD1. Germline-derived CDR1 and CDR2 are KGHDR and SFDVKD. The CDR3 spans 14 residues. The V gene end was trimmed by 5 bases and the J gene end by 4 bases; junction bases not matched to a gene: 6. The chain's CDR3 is CATSGTGVGETQYF. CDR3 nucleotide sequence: TGTGCCACCAGTGGTACAGGGGTAGGAGAGACCCAGTACTTC.

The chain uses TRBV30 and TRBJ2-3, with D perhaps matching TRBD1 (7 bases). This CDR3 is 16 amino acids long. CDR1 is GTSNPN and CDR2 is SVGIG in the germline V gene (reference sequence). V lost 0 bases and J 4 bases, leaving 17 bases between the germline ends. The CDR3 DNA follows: TGTGCCTGGAGTGTACTCAGAGGCAGGGGGGCAGATACGCAGTATTTT. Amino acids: CAWSVLRGRGADTQYF.

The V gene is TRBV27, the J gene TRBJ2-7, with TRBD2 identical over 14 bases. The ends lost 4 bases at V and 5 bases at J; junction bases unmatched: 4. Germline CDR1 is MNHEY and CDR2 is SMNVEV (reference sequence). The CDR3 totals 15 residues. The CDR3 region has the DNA TGTGCCAGCAGTTCAGGGACTAGCGGGAGCCACGAGCAGTACTTC. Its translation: CASSSGTSGSHEQYF.

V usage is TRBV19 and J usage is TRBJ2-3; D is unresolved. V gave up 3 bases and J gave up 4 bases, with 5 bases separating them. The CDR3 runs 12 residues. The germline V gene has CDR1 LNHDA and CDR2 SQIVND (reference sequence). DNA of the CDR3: TGTGCCAGTAGTATGGCGGCAGATACGCAGTATTTT. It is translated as CASSMAADTQYF. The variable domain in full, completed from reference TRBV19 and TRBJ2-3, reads DGGITQSPKYLFRKEGQNVTLSCEQNLNHDAMYWYRQDPGQGLRLIYYSQIVNDFQKGDIAEGYSVSREKKESFPLTVTSAQKNPTAFYLCASSMAADTQYFGPGTRLTVL.

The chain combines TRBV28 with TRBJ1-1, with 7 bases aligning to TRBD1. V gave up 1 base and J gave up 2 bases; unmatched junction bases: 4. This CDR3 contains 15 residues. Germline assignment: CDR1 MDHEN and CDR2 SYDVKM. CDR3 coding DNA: TGTGCCAGCAGTTTATCGGGACAGAGAAACACTGAAGCTTTCTTT. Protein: CASSLSGQRNTEAFF.

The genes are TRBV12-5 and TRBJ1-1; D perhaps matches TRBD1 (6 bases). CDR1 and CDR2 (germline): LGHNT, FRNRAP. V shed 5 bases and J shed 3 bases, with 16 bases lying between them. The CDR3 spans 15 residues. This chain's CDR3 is CASGARGAEYTEAFF. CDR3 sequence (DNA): TGTGCTAGTGGTGCTCGGGGGGCGGAATACACTGAAGCTTTCTTT.

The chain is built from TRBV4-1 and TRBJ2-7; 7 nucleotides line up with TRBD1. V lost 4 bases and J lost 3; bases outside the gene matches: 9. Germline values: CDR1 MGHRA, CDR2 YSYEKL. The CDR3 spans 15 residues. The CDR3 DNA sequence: TGCGCCAGCAGCCCCCAGAGACAGGGCCTCTACGAGCAGTACTTC. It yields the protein CASSPQRQGLYEQYF.

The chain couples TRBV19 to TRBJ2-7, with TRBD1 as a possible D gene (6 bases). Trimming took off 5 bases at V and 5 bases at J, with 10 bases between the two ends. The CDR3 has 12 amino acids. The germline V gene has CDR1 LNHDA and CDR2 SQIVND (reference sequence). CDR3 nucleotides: TGTGCCAGTAGTCAGGGGTTCGACGAGCAGTACTTC. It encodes CASSQGFDEQYF. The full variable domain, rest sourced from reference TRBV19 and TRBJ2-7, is DGGITQSPKYLFRKEGQNVTLSCEQNLNHDAMYWYRQDPGQGLRLIYYSQIVNDFQKGDIAEGYSVSREKKESFPLTVTSAQKNPTAFYLCASSQGFDEQYFGPGTRLTVT.

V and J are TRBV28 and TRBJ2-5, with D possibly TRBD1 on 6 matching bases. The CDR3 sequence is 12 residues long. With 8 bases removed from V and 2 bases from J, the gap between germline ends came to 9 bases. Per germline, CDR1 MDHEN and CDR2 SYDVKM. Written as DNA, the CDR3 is TGTGCCAGCCGGGACACTCAAGAGACCCAGTACTTC. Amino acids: CASRDTQETQYF.